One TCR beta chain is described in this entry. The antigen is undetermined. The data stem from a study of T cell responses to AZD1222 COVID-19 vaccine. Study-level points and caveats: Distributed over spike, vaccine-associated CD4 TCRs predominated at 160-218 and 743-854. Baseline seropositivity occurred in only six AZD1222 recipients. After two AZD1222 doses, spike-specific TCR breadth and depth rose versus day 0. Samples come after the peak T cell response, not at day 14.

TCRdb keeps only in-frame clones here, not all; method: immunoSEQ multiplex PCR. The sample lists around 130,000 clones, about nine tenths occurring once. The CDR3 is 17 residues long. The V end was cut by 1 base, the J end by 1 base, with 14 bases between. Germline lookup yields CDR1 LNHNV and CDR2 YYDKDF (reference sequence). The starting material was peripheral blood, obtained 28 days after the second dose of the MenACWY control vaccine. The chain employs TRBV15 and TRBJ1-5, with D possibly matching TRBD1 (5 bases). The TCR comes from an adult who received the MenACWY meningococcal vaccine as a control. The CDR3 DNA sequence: TGTGCCACCAGCAGAGTCCCAGGGTCGCGAAGCAATCAGCCCCAGCATTTT. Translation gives CATSRVPGSRSNQPQHF.